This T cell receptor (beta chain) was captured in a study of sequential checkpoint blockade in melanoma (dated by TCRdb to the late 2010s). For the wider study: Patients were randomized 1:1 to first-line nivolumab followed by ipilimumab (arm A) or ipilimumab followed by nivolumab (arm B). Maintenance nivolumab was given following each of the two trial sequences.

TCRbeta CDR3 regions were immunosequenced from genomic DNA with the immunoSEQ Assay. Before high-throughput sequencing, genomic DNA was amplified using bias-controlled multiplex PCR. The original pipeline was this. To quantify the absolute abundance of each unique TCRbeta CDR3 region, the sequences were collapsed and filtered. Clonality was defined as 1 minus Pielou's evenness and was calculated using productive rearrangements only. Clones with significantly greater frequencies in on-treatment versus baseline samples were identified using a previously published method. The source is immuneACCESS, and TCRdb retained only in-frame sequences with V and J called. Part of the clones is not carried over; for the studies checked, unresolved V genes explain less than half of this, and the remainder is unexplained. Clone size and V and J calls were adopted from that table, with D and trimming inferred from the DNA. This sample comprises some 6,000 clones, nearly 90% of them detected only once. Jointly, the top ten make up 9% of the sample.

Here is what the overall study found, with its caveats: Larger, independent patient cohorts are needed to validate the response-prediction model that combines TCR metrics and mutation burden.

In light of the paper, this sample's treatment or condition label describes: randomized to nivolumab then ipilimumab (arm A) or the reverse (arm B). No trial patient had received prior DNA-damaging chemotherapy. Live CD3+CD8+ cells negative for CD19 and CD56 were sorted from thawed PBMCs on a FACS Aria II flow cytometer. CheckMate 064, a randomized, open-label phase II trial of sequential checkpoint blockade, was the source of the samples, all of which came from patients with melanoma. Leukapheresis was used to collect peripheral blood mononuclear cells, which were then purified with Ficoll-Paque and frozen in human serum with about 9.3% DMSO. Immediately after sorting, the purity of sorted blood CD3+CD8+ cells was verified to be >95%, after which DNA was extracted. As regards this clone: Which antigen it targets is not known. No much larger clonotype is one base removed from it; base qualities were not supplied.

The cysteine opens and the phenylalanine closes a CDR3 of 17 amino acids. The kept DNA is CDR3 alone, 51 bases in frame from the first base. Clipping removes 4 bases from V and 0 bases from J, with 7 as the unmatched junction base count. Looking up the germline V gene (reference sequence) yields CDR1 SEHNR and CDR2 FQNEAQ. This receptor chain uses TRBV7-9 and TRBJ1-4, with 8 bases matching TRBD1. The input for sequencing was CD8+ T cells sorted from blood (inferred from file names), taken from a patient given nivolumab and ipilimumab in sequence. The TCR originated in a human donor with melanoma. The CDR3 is CASSSPRGLATNEKLFF. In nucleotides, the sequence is TGTGCCAGCAGCTCCCCCAGGGGGCTGGCAACTAATGAAAAACTGTTTTTT.